These 9 T cell receptor beta chains were sequenced from one sample in a study of T-cell memory formation after mild COVID-19. One entry per CDR3 protein results from TCRdb running MiXCR on the 5' RACE reads. Of about 400,000 distinct CDR3 sequences listed, roughly 14% are singletons. The sequenced material came from PBMCs or a T cell subset sorted from them (not recorded which). The receptors shown here come from a man younger than 35 who had mild COVID-19 (a few samples of this study predate the infection). Cell type and time point are not known.

This clonotype was detected a few times. The CDR3 spells CASSRRTQETQYF. DNA of the CDR3: TGTGCCAGCAGCAGACGGACACAAGAGACCCAGTACTTC. V usage is TRBV4-2 and J usage is TRBJ2-5, with D perhaps TRBD1 (5 bases). Trimming took off 5 bases at V and 2 bases at J, with 9 bases between the two ends. The CDR3 is 13 amino acids. Germline V gives CDR1 LGHNA, CDR2 YNFKEQ.

This clonotype was picked up a small number of times. The chain's CDR3 is CSAGAGANTEAFF. CDR3 in DNA: TGCAGTGCAGGCGCAGGGGCGAACACTGAAGCTTTCTTT. This chain uses TRBV20-1 with TRBJ1-1; possible D gene TRBD1, 6 bases. CDR1 DFQATT and CDR2 SNEGSKA come from the germline V gene (reference sequence). With 6 bases removed from V and 1 base from J, the gap between germline ends came to 12 bases. The CDR3 is 13 amino acids.

This clonotype was counted at least ten times. V is TRBV20-1 and J is TRBJ2-3, with a weak D call TRBD2 (5 bases). The ends were cut back, 5 bases at V and 0 bases at J, with 12 bases in the middle. CDR1 is DFQATT, CDR2 SNEGSKA, per germline (reference sequence). The CDR3 is 14 residues long. The CDR3 nucleotides read TGCAGTGCTCCTCTGGAGGACAGCACAGATACGCAGTATTTT. This translates into CSAPLEDSTDTQYF.

This clonotype is a singleton in its sample. The chain recombines TRBV2 with TRBJ2-7; possibly TRBD1 for D (6 bases). Trimming shortened V by 7 bases and J by 3 bases, and 10 bases separated the two germline ends. The CDR3 has 12 residues. CDR1 is SNHLY and CDR2 is FYNNEI in the germline V gene. The chain's CDR3 is CASTRGYYEQYF. The CDR3, as DNA: TGTGCCAGCACCAGGGGATACTACGAGCAGTACTTC.

The table lists this clonotype with a few counts. The chain links TRBV19 to TRBJ2-3; 9 nucleotides line up with TRBD2. Trimming at V came to 4 bases and at J to 6 bases, leaving 8 bases not matched to a gene. The CDR3 has 15 amino acids. Germline CDR1 LNHDA, CDR2 SQIVND (reference sequence). The CDR3 nucleotides are TGTGCCAGTAGTAACCCGGGACTAGCCAGGGATACGCAGTATTTT. Amino acids: CASSNPGLARDTQYF.

V gene TRBV20-1 combines with J gene TRBJ2-7, with D perhaps assigned TRBD1 or TRBD2 (5 bases each). CDR1 and CDR2 from the germline V gene are DFQATT and SNEGSKA (reference sequence). This CDR3 has 16 residues. V was shortened by 3 bases and J by 3 bases, with 21 bases between the two germline ends. The CDR3 DNA is TGCAGTGCTAGGGGTCAGGGAGCCGCCGTTCGCTACGAGCAGTACGTC. Translated, it gives CSARGQGAAVRYEQYV.

In its sample, this clonotype was seen a few times. The chain carries TRBV6-2 or TRBV6-3 and TRBJ2-5, with a possible D match to TRBD1 (5 bases). In germline, CDR1 is MNHEY, CDR2 SVGEGT. This CDR3 comprises 15 residues. Trimming took off 0 bases at V and 5 bases at J, with 13 bases between the two ends. The CDR3 nucleotides read TGTGCCAGCAGTTACTCAGGCTCGGCAGGGGAGACCCAGTACTTC. Protein sequence: CASSYSGSAGETQYF.

The V call is TRBV4-2, the J call TRBJ1-1, with a weak D call TRBD1 (5 bases). Trimming removed 3 bases at V and 4 bases at J, with 9 bases between. The CDR3 loop spans 13 amino acids. Germline-derived CDR1 and CDR2 are LGHNA and YNFKEQ. CDR3 sequence reads: CASSQLGGTEAFF. The CDR3 bases are TGTGCCAGCAGCCAGCTGGGGGGCACTGAAGCTTTCTTT.

The V gene is TRBV7-9, the J gene TRBJ2-4; D possibly corresponds to TRBD2 (5 bases). CDR1 is SEHNR, CDR2 FQNEAQ, per germline (reference sequence). The CDR3 is made up of 12 amino acids. V was cut by 4 bases and J by 7 bases, with 8 bases left in between. The CDR3 protein is CASSYGENIQYF. The CDR3 DNA sequence: TGTGCCAGCAGCTACGGGGAGAACATTCAGTACTTC.